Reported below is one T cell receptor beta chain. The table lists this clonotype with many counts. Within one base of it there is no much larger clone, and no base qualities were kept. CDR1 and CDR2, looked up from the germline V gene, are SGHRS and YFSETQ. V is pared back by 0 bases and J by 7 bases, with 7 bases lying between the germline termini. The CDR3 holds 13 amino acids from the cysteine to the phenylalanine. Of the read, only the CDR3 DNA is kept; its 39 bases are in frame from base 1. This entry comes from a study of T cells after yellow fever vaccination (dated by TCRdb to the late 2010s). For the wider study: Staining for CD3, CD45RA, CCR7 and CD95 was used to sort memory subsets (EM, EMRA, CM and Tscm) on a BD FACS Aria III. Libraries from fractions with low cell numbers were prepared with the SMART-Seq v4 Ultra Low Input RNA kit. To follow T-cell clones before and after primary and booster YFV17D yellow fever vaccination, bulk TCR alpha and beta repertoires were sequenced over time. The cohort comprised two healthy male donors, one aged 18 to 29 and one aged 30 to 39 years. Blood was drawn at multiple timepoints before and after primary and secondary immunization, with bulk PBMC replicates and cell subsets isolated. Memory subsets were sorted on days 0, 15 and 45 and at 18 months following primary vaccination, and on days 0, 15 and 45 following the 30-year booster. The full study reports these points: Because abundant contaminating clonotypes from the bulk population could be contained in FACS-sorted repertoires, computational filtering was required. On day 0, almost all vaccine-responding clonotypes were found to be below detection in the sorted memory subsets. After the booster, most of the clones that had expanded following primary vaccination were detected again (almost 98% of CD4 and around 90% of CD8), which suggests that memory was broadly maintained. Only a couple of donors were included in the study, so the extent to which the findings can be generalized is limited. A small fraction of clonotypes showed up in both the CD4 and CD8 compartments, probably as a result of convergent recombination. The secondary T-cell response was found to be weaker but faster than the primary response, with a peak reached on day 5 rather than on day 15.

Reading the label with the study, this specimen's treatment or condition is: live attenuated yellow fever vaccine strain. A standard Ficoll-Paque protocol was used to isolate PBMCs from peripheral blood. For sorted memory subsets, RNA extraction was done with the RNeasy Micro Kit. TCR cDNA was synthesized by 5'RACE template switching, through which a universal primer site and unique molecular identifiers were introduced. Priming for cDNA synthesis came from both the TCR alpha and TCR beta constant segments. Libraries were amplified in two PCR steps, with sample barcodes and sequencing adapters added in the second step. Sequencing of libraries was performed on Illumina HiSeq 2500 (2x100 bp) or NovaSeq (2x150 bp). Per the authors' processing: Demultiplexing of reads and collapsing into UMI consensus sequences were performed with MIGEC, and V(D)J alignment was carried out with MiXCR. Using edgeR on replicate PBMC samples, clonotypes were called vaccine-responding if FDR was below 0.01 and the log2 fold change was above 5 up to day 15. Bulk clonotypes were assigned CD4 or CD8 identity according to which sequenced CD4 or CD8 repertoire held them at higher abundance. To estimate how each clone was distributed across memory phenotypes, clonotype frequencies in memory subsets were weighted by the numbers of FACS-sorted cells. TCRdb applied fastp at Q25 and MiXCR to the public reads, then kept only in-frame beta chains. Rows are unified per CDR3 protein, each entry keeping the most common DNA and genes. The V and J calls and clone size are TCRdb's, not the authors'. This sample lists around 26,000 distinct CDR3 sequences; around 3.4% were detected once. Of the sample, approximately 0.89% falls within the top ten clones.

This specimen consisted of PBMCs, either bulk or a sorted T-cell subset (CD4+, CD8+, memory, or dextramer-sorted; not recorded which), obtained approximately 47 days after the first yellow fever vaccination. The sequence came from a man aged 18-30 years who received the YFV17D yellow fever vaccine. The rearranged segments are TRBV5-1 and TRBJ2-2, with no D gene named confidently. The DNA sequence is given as TGCGCCAGCAGCTTGGCCCTCGACGGGGAGCTGTTTTTT. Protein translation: CASSLALDGELFF.